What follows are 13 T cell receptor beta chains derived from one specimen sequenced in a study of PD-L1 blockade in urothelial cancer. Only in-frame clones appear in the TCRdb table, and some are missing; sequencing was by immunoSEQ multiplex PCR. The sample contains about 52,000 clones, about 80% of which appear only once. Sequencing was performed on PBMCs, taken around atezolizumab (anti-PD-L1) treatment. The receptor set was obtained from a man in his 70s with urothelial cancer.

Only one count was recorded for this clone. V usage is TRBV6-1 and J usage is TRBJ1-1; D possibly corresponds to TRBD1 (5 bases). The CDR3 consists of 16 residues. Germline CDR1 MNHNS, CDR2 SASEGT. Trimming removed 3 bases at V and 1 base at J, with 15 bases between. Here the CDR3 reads CASSDLPGGTNTEAFF. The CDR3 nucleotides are TGTGCCAGCAGTGACTTACCCGGGGGTACGAACACTGAAGCTTTCTTT.

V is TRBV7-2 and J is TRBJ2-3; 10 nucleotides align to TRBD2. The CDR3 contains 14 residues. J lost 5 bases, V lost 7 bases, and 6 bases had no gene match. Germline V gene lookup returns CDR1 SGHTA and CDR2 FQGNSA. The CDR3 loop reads CASKISGGVDTQYF. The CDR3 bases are TGTGCCAGCAAGATCAGCGGGGGGGTAGATACGCAGTATTTT.

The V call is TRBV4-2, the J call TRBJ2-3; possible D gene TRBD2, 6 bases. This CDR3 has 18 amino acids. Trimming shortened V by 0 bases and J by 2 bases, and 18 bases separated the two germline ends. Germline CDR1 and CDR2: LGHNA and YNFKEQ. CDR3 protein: CASSQDTPLGLDTDTQYF. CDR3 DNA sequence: TGTGCCAGCAGCCAAGACACCCCCCTGGGACTTGACACAGATACGCAGTATTTT.

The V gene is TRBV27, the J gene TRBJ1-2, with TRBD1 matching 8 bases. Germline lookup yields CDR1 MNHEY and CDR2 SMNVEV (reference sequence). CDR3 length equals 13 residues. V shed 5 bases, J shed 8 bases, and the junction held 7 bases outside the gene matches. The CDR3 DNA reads TGTGCCAGCAGTGACCCTGGACAGGGCGGCTACACCTTC. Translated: CASSDPGQGGYTF.

The CDR3 protein is CASSLGQGGDTQYF. The CDR3 DNA sequence: TGTGCCAGCAGCCTTGGACAGGGGGGAGATACGCAGTATTTT. The chain is built from TRBV5-4 and TRBJ2-3, with 10 bases lining up with TRBD1. The trim removed 4 bases at V and 5 bases at J, leaving 4 bases unmatched. CDR1 SGHNT and CDR2 YYREEE come from the germline V gene (reference sequence). This CDR3 spans 14 amino acids.

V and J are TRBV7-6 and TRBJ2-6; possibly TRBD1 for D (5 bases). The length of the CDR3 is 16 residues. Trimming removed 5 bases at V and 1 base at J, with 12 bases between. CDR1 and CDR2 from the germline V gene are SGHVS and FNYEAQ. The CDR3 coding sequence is TGTGCCAGCAGCCGGCTTCGGACATCTGGGGCCAACGTCCTGACTTTC. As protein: CASSRLRTSGANVLTF.

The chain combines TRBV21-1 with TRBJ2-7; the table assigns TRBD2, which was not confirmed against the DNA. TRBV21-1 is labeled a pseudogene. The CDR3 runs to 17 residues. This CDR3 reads CASPTWRTSGTFYEQYF. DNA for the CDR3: TGTGCCAGCCCGACCTGGCGGACTAGCGGGACCTTCTACGAGCAGTACTTC.

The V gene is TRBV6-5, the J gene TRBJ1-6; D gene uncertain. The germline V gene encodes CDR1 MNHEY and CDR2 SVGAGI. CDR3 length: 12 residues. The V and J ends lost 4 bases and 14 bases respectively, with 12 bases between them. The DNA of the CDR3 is TGTGCCAGCAGTTCTAGGAGAGGAGCCCTCCACTTT. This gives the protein CASSSRRGALHF.

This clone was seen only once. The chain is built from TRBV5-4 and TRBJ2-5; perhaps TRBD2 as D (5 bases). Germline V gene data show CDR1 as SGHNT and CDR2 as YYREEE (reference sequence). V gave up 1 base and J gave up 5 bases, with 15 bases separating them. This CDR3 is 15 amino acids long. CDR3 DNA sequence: TGTGCCAGCAGCTTGTCCCAGCAGCGGTTTGAGACCCAGTACTTC. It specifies CASSLSQQRFETQYF.

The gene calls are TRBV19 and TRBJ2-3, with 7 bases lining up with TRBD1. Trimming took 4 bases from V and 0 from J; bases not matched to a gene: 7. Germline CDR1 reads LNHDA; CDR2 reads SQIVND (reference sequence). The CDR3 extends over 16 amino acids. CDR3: CASSRGTTGSTDTQYF. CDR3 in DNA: TGTGCCAGTAGTAGGGGGACGACAGGGAGCACAGATACGCAGTATTTT.

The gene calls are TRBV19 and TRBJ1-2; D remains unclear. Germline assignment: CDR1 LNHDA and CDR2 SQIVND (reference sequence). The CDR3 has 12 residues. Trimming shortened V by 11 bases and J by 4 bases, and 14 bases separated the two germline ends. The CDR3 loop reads CACQDGLYGYTF. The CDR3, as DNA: TGTGCCTGCCAGGACGGACTCTATGGCTACACCTTC. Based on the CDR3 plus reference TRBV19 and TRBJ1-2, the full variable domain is DGGITQSPKYLFRKEGQNVTLSCEQNLNHDAMYWYRQDPGQGLRLIYYSQIVNDFQKGDIAEGYSVSREKKESFPLTVTSAQKNPTAFYLCACQDGLYGYTFGSGTRLTVV.

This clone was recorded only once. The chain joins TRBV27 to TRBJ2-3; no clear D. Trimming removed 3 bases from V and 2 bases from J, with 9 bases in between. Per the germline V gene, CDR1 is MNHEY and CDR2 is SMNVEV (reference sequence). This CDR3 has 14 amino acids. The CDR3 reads CASSFLRNTDTQYF. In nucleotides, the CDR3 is TGTGCCAGCAGTTTCCTCAGAAACACAGATACGCAGTATTTT.

The CDR3 loop reads CASSLGYSSYEQYF. CDR3 coding DNA: TGTGCCAGCAGCTTAGGCTACAGTAGCTACGAGCAGTACTTC. The chain combines TRBV5-4 with TRBJ2-7, with D unresolved. The CDR3 has 14 amino acids. Germline assignment: CDR1 SGHNT and CDR2 YYREEE (reference sequence). With 2 bases removed from V and 3 bases from J, the gap between germline ends came to 12 bases.